This T cell receptor (beta chain) was sequenced for a study of technical replicates of blood from four donors. CDR1 is SEHNR, CDR2 FQNEAQ, per germline (reference sequence). The CDR3 is 15 residues long. The junction had 2 bases not matched to a gene; V was cut back by 0 bases and J by 3 bases. Libraries were prepared by immunoSEQ multiplex PCR; TCRdb keeps only in-frame clonotypes and omits some of them. The table includes tens of thousands of clones, 95% to 99% detected once. The TCR sequence derives from a human donor in good health. The chain employs TRBV7-9 and TRBJ2-1; 7 bases map to TRBD1. Sequences were obtained from T cells isolated from PBMCs. Here the CDR3 DNA reads TGTGCCAGCAGCTTAGCGGCAGGGGGCTACAATGAGCAGTTCTTC. It yields the protein CASSLAAGGYNEQFF.